The 20 T cell receptor beta chains given below trace back to one sample, sequenced in a study of T cell clonality in common variable immunodeficiency. Overall study findings and caveats: Common variable immunodeficiency TCR beta sequences reportedly had fewer deletions and N-nucleotide insertions.

These TCRs are of unknown antigen specificity. The assay was immunoSEQ multiplex PCR, and TCRdb's table has in-frame clones only and misses some. Singletons are absent from the sample, which has over 30,000 clones. Sequenced material: peripheral blood mononuclear cells. The origin of the receptors is a human donor with common variable immunodeficiency.

As concerns this clone: The CDR3 is cut off 3 residues early in the read; its end comes from the germline J gene. J is TRBJ2-5 and V is TRBV13; TRBD1 aligns across 8 bases. CDR3 length: 13 residues. The V gene's germline CDR1 is PRHDT and CDR2 FYEKMQ (reference sequence). Trimming took 3 bases from V and 3 from J; bases not matched to a gene: 0. CDR3 region: CASSLTGEETQYF. The DNA read from the CDR3 is TGTGCCAGCAGCTTGACAGGGGAAGAGACC.

Of note for this clone: A much larger clone is a single base away; this may be a read error. The read falls 3 residues short of the CDR3 end, and the missing part is taken from the germline J gene. V is TRBV6-1 and J is TRBJ2-3; a possible D gene is TRBD2 (5 bases). Germline CDR1 is MNHNS and CDR2 is SASEGT. This CDR3 comprises 12 residues. The CDR3 is CASREIGAAQYF. The DNA read from the CDR3 is TGTGCCAGCAGGGAAATAGGAGCGGCG.

About this clone: The read stops 3 residues short of the end of the CDR3; the missing end is completed from the germline J gene. The chain joins TRBV6-1 to TRBJ1-6; 8 bases are shared with TRBD1. There are 16 residues in the CDR3. From germline, CDR1 is MNHNS and CDR2 SASEGT. The V segment lost 3 bases and the J segment 8 bases; nucleotides outside the gene matches: 9. CDR3: CASSDRRAGGYSPLHF. Incomplete CDR3 DNA: TGTGCCAGCAGTGATCGTAGGGCAGGGGGCTATTCACCC.

This clone was counted at least ten times. The DNA ends 3 residues before the CDR3 does, and the rest of the CDR3 is filled in from the germline J gene. The chain joins TRBV10-3 to TRBJ2-5; D may be TRBD1 (6 bases). Deletions cut 1 base from V and 3 bases from J, with 9 bases between. Germline CDR1 and CDR2: ENHRY and SYGVKD. CDR3 size: 14 residues. The DNA read from the CDR3 is TGTGCCATCAGTGAGTATCGGACAGAAGAGACC. It codes for CAISEYRTEET. The full CDR3 protein is CAISEYRTEETQYF.

There are a few counts of this clone. The read is 3 residues too short to cover the CDR3 end, so that end is filled in from the germline J gene. The chain couples TRBV7-2 to TRBJ2-1, with 8 positions matching TRBD2. Germline trimming cut 2 bases from V and 8 bases from J; bases unmatched to any gene: 5. The length of the CDR3 is 14 residues. The V gene's germline CDR1 is SGHTA and CDR2 FQGNSA. Partial CDR3 DNA: TGTGCCAGCAGCTTAATTGGGACTAGTTATGAG. Amino acids: CASSLIGTSYE. The CDR3 as a whole reads CASSLIGTSYEQFF.

A remark on this clone: Read data end 3 residues before the CDR3 end; the end is taken from the germline J gene. This sequence joins TRBV6-1 and TRBJ1-1, with D unresolved. CDR3 length: 13 amino acids. Germline V lookup: CDR1 MNHNS, CDR2 SASEGT. Trimming stripped 4 bases from V and 0 bases from J, with 6 bases between. The sequenced CDR3 bases are TGTGCCAGCAGTGCTCAGATGAACACTGAA. It translates to CASSAQMNTE. The whole CDR3 protein reads CASSAQMNTEAFF.

This clone was counted only a few times. Coverage ceases 3 residues before the CDR3 finishes, and the germline J gene fills in the end. J is TRBJ1-1 and V is TRBV7-8, with D possibly matching TRBD1 (6 bases). Germline CDR1 SGHVS, CDR2 FQNEAQ. Trimming took 4 bases from V and 6 from J, leaving 18 bases between them. This CDR3 is 15 amino acids long. Partial CDR3 DNA: TGTGCCAGCAGCTCTATTCCGAGGGGGATGCCTGAA. This sequence encodes CASSSIPRGMPE. The complete CDR3 sequence is CASSSIPRGMPEAFF. The full variable domain, with the rest looked up from reference TRBV7-8 and TRBJ1-1, is GAGVSQSPRYKVAKRGQDVALRCDPISGHVSLFWYQQALGQGPEFLTYFQNEAQLDKSGLPSDRFFAERPEGSVSTLKIQRTQQEDSAVYLCASSSIPRGMPEAFFGQGTRLTVV.

The CDR3 here is CASSWGLAGTPGELFF. CDR3 bases read: TGTGCCAGCAGCTGGGGACTAGCGGGCACCCCCGGGGAG. V usage is TRBV7-6 and J usage is TRBJ2-2, with 12 bases identical to TRBD2. The read terminates 3 residues before the CDR3 end, so the remaining end is supplied by the germline J gene. The V and J ends lost 4 bases and 6 bases, in that order; junction bases with no gene match: 6. The V gene's germline CDR1 is SGHVS and CDR2 FNYEAQ. CDR3 length: 16 amino acids.

This clone was detected ten times or more. The CDR3 end lies 3 residues beyond the end of the read and is filled in from the germline J gene. The chain combines TRBV4-2 with TRBJ2-1, with 9 nucleotides matching TRBD1. Trimming removed 4 bases from V and 6 bases from J; junction bases left unmatched: 13. The CDR3 sequence is 17 residues long. Germline-derived CDR1 and CDR2 are LGHNA and YNFKEQ. The sequenced part of the CDR3 DNA is TGTGCCAGCAGCCCTTATTCCGGACAGGGGCTAACCAATGAG. Its translation is CASSPYSGQGLTNE. The entire CDR3 is CASSPYSGQGLTNEQFF.

A word on this clone: With the read ending 3 residues before the CDR3 end, the germline J gene is used to fill in that end. This sequence joins TRBV20-1 and TRBJ2-3; weak D call: TRBD2 (5 bases). There are 13 residues in the CDR3. The V end was cut by 5 bases, the J end by 0 bases, with 9 bases between. CDR1 and CDR2 (germline): DFQATT, SNEGSKA (reference sequence). CDR3 sequence: CSALGDSTDTQYF. The CDR3 bases that were read are TGCAGTGCTCTCGGGGATAGCACAGATACG.

This clone was seen ten or more times. Read coverage stops 3 residues before the CDR3 terminus; the germline J gene supplies the remainder. This chain links TRBV28 with TRBJ2-7; no firm D call. The germline V and J ends were trimmed by 2 bases and 2 bases, with 13 bases remaining between them. Germline CDR1 reads MDHEN; CDR2 reads SYDVKM. The CDR3 has 15 amino acids. The CDR3 DNA, read in part, is TGTGCCAGCAGTTTAGCGACACACTTCGCCTACGAG. Protein product: CASSLATHFAYE. The whole CDR3 reads CASSLATHFAYEQYF.

This clone was counted between two and nine times. The CDR3: CASSGGNQPQHF. The DNA read from the CDR3 is TGTGCCAGCAGTGGCGGAAATCAGCCC. J is TRBJ1-5 and V is TRBV2; D uncertain. The CDR3 end lies 3 residues beyond the end of the read and is filled in from the germline J gene. V was clipped by 4 bases and J by 4 bases, with 5 bases between them. The CDR3 contains 12 residues. Germline V gives CDR1 SNHLY, CDR2 FYNNEI.

This clone was counted a few times. The CDR3 is cut off 3 residues early in the read; its end comes from the germline J gene. The chain has TRBV19 and TRBJ2-7; 10 positions agree with TRBD2. Germline-derived CDR1 and CDR2 are LNHDA and SQIVND (reference sequence). The CDR3 covers 14 residues. V was pared by 4 bases and J by 3 bases, with 3 bases of the junction left unmatched. The CDR3 sequence: CASSTASGSYEQYF. The part of the CDR3 DNA that was read is TGTGCCAGTAGTACGGCTAGCGGGAGCTACGAG.

In this sample, this clone turned up a few times. Read sequence stops 3 residues before the CDR3 end, and the germline J gene provides the missing end. The J gene is TRBJ2-3, the V gene TRBV20-1, with 12 bases matching TRBD2. Germline V gene lookup returns CDR1 DFQATT and CDR2 SNEGSKA (reference sequence). The CDR3 has 15 residues. V lost 3 bases and J lost 4; bases outside the gene matches: 5. The CDR3 loop is CSASGLAGGSDTQYF. Partial CDR3 DNA: TGCAGTGCTAGTGGGCTAGCGGGAGGGTCAGATACG.

Concerning this clone: The CDR3 extends 3 residues past the end of the read, so its final part is completed from the germline J gene. This rearrangement joins TRBV7-7 to TRBJ2-5; maybe TRBD1 (5 bases). The length of the CDR3 is 14 residues. Trimming removed 1 base from V and 5 bases from J, with 11 bases in between. Germline lookup yields CDR1 SSHAT and CDR2 FNYEAQ (reference sequence). The part of the CDR3 DNA that was read is TGTGCCAGCAGCTTAGGGACATCGGCGGAGACC. Translation gives CASSLGTSAET. The CDR3, in full, reads CASSLGTSAETQYF.

This clone appeared a few times. The read halts 3 residues ahead of the CDR3 end, with the missing end drawn from the germline J gene. The J gene is TRBJ1-2, the V gene TRBV20-1; unclear D gene. CDR1 and CDR2 (germline): DFQATT, SNEGSKA (reference sequence). The CDR3 is 14 amino acids. The covered CDR3 bases are TGCAGTGCTGCCGCGTATTCCTTAGCCAATGAG. It codes for CSAAAYSLANE. The entire CDR3 protein is CSAAAYSLANEYTF.

Comments on this clone: The CDR3 goes on 3 residues after the read ends, and that part is filled in from the germline J gene. The chain joins TRBV5-1 to TRBJ2-1; unclear D gene. The germline gives CDR1 SGHRS, CDR2 YFSETQ. V lost 0 bases and J lost 0, with 7 bases in between. The CDR3 consists of 15 residues. The CDR3 loop is CASSLVAVSYNEQFF. The sequenced CDR3 bases are TGCGCCAGCAGCTTGGTGGCGGTCTCCTACAATGAG.

This clone was observed a handful of times. With the read ending 3 residues before the CDR3 end, the germline J gene is used to fill in that end. The chain links TRBV2 to TRBJ2-7; 7 nucleotides agree with TRBD1. Germline-derived CDR1 and CDR2 are SNHLY and FYNNEI. CDR3 size: 13 residues. Unmatched junction bases numbered 6, after V lost 7 bases and J lost 3 bases. The part of the CDR3 DNA that was read is TGTGCCAGCACAGGGGGTTTAGACTACGAG. It translates to CASTGGLDYE. Given in full, the CDR3 is CASTGGLDYEQYF.

In the case of this clone: The sequence runs out 3 residues before the end of the CDR3; the remainder is reconstructed from the germline J gene. The V call is TRBV5-6, the J call TRBJ2-7; possible D gene TRBD2, 6 bases. The CDR3 loop spans 14 amino acids. Germline CDR1 SGHDT, CDR2 YYEEEE. Trimming left V 5 bases short and J 4 bases short, with 16 bases between. Partial CDR3 DNA: TGTGCCAGCAGGTCCGTCGGAGGGCCTTACGAG. Translation gives CASRSVGGPYE. The complete CDR3 sequence is CASRSVGGPYEQYF.

This clone was recorded many times. The read is 3 residues too short to cover the CDR3 end, so that end is filled in from the germline J gene. The chain uses TRBV5-5 and TRBJ2-7, with D maybe TRBD2 (6 bases). CDR1 and CDR2 from the germline V gene are SGHKS and YYEKEE (reference sequence). V was pared by 4 bases and J by 2 bases, with 10 bases between. This CDR3 comprises 13 residues. This chain's CDR3 is CASSHGGPYEQYF. CDR3 DNA (partial): TGTGCCAGCAGCCACGGGGGTCCCTACGAG.